This entry features one T cell receptor beta chain sequence. The target antigen is unknown. This entry is derived from a study of PD-1 blockade in classical Hodgkin lymphoma. Overall study: Patients were dosed intravenously with nivolumab at 3 mg/kg every 2 weeks.

The study's findings and limits: The study found complete responders had baseline diversity similar to newly diagnosed patients.

Stated time point: cycle 4 day 1 (C4D1), after more than five weeks of nivolumab. Each patient's relapse followed autologous stem cell transplantation, and brentuximab vedotin exposure varied. Unmatched junction bases numbered 7, after V lost 4 bases and J lost 2 bases. The CDR3 runs to 15 residues. Germline V gene sequence: CDR1 SGHTA, CDR2 FQGNSA. Some clones are missing from TCRdb's copy, which holds only in-frame ones; the method was immunoSEQ multiplex PCR. The profile shows 50,000 or so clones, roughly 80% of them singletons. This sequence joins TRBV7-2 and TRBJ2-7, with TRBD1 matching over 8 bases. The receptor comes from a human donor with classical Hodgkin lymphoma. The sample was peripheral blood mononuclear cells (PBMCs), taken before the fourth cycle of nivolumab. CDR3: CASSWTGTDPYEQYF. CDR3 DNA: TGTGCCAGCAGCTGGACAGGGACCGATCCCTACGAGCAGTACTTC.